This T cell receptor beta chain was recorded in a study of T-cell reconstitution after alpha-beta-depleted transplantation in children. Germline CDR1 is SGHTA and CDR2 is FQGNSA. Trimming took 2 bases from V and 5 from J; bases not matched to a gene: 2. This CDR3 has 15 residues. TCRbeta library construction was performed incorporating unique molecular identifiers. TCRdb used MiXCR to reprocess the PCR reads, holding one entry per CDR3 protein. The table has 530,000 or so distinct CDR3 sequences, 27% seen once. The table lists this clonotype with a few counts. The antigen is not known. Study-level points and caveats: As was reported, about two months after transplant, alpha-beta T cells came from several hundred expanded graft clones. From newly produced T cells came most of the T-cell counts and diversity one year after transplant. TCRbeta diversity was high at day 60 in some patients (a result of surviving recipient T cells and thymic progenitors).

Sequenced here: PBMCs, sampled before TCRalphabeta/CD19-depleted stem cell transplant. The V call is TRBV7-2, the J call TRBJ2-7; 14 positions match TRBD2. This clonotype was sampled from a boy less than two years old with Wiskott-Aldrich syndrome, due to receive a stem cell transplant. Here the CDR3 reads CASSLQGLAGDEQYF. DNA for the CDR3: TGTGCCAGCAGCTTACAGGGACTAGCGGGAGACGAGCAGTACTTC.